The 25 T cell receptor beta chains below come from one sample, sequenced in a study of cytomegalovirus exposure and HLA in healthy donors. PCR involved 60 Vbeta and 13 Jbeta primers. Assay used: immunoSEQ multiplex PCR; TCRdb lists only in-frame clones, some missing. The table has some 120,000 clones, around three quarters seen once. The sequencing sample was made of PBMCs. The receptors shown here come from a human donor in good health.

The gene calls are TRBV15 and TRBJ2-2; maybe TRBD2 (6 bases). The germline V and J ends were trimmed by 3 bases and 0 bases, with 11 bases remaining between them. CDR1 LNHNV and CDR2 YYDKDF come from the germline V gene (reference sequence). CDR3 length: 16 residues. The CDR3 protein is CATSRAGLTNTGELFF. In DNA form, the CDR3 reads TGTGCCACCAGCAGGGCGGGGCTTACGAACACCGGGGAGCTGTTTTTT.

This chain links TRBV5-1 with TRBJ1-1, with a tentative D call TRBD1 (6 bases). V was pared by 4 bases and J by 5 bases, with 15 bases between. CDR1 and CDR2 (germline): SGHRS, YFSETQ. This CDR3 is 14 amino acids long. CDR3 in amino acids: CASSTDSSRTEAFF. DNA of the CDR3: TGCGCCAGCAGCACGGACAGTTCCCGAACTGAAGCTTTCTTT.

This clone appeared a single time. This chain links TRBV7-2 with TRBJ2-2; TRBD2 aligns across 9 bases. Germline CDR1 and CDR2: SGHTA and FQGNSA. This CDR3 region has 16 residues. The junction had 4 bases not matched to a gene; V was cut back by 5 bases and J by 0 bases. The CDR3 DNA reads TGTGCCAGCAGCCCACGACTAGCGGCGAACACCGGGGAGCTGTTTTTT. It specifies CASSPRLAANTGELFF.

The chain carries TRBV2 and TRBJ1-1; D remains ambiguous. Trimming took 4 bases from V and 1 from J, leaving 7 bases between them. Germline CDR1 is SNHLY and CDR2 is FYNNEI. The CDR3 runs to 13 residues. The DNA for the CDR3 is TGTGCCAGCAGTGGGGCCAAGAACACTGAAGCTTTCTTT. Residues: CASSGAKNTEAFF.

The CDR3 bases are TGTGCCAGCAGGCTGGAAGGACTCAACTATGGCTACACCTTC. Translation gives CASRLEGLNYGYTF. The chain is built from TRBV28 and TRBJ1-2; D remains unclear. The ends were cut back, 6 bases at V and 2 bases at J, with 13 bases in the middle. This CDR3 is 14 amino acids long. Per germline, CDR1 MDHEN and CDR2 SYDVKM.

The CDR3 protein is CASSLIRGQANTYGYTF. CDR3 sequence (DNA): TGTGCCAGCAGCTTAATACGTGGGCAGGCCAACACCTATGGCTACACCTTC. The chain links TRBV11-3 to TRBJ1-2; D not certain. Trimming removed 2 bases at V and 4 bases at J, with 20 bases between. This CDR3 has 17 residues. Germline loops: CDR1 SGHNT, CDR2 YENEEA.

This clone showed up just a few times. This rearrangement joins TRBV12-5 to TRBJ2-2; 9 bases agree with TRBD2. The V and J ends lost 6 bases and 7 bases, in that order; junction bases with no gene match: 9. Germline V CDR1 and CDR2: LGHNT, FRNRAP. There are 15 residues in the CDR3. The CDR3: CASGAGGLVVGELFF. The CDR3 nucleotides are TGTGCTAGTGGCGCGGGAGGGCTGGTAGTCGGGGAGCTGTTTTTT.

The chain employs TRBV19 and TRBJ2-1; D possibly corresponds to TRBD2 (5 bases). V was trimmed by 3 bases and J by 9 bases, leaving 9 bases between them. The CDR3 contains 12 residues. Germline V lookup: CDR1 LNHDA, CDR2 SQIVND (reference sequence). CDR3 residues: CASSIDGLEQFF. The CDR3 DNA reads TGTGCCAGTAGTATTGATGGACTTGAGCAGTTCTTC.

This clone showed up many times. CDR3 region: CASSPVTYEQYF. As DNA, the CDR3 is TGTGCCAGCAGCCCGGTCACCTACGAGCAGTACTTC. This chain connects TRBV2 to TRBJ2-7; D unclear. V lost 6 bases and J lost 2, with 8 bases in between. This CDR3 region has 12 residues. CDR1 and CDR2 from the germline V gene are SNHLY and FYNNEI.

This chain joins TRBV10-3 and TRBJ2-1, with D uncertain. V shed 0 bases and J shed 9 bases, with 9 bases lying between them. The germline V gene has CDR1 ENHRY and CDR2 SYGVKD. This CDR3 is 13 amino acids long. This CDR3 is CAISESRRLEQFF. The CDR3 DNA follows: TGTGCCATCAGTGAGTCGCGTAGACTTGAGCAGTTCTTC.

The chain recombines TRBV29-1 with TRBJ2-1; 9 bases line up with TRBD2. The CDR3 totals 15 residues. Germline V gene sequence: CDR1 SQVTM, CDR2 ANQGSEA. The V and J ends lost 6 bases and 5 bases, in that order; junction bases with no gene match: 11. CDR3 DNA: TGCAGCGTGGGGGGCGGGAGGGTGGACGACAATGAGCAGTTCTTC. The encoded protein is CSVGGGRVDDNEQFF.

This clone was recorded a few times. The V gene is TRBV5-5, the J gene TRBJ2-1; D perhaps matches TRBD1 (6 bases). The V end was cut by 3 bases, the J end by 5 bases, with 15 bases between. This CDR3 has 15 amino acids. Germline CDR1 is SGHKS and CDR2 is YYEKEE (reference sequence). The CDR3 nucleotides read TGTGCCAGCAGCTCTCTCCCGGACAGTAACAATGAGCAGTTCTTC. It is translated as CASSSLPDSNNEQFF.

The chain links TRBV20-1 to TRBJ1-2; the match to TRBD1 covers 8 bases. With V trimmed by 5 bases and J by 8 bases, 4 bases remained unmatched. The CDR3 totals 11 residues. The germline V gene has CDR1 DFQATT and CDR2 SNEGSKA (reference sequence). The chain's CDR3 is CSASDRAGYTF. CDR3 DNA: TGCAGTGCTTCGGACAGGGCCGGCTACACCTTC.

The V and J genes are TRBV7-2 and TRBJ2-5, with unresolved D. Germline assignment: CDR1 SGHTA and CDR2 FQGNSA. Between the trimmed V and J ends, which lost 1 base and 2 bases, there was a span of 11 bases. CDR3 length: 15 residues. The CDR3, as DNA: TGTGCCAGCAGCTTAGTGAACAGCCCGCAAGAGACCCAGTACTTC. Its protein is CASSLVNSPQETQYF. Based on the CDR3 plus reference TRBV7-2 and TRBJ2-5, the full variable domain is GAGVSQSPSNKVTEKGKDVELRCDPISGHTALYWYRQSLGQGLEFLIYFQGNSAPDKSGLPSDRFSAERTGGSVSTLTIQRTQQEDSAVYLCASSLVNSPQETQYFGPGTRLLVL.

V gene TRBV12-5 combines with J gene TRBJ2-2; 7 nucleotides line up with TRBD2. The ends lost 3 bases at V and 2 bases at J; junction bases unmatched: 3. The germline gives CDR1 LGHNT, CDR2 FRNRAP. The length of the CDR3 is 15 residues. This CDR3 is CASGFGAGNTGELFF. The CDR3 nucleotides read TGTGCTAGTGGTTTCGGAGCGGGAAACACCGGGGAGCTGTTTTTT. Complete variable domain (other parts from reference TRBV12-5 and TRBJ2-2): DARVTQTPRHKVTEMGQEVTMRCQPILGHNTVFWYRQTMMQGLELLAYFRNRAPLDDSGMPKDRFSAEMPDATLATLKIQPSEPRDSAVYFCASGFGAGNTGELFFGEGSRLTVL.

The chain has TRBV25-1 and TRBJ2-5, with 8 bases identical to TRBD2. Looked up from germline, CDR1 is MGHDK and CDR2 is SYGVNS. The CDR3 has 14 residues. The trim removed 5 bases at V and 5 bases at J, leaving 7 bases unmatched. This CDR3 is CASSTAGGRETQYF. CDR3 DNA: TGTGCCAGCAGTACGGCGGGAGGTAGGGAGACCCAGTACTTC.

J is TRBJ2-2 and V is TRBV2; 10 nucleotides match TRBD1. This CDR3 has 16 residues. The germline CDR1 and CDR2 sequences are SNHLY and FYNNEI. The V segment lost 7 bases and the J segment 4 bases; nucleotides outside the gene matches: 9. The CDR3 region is CASTLGQGMATGELFF. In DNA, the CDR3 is TGTGCCAGCACCTTGGGACAGGGGATGGCCACCGGGGAGCTGTTTTTT.

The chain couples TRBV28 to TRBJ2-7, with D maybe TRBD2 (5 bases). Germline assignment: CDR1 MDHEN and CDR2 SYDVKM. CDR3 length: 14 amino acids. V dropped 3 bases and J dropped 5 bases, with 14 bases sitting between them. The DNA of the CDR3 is TGTGCCAGCAGTTTGGTTTCCGGGATCCACGAGCAGTACTTC. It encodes CASSLVSGIHEQYF.

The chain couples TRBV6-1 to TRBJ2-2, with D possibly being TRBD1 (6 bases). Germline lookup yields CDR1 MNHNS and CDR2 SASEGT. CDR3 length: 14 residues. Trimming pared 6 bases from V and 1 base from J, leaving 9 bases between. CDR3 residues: CASRNRENTGELFF. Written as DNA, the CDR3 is TGTGCCAGCAGGAACAGGGAGAACACCGGGGAGCTGTTTTTT.

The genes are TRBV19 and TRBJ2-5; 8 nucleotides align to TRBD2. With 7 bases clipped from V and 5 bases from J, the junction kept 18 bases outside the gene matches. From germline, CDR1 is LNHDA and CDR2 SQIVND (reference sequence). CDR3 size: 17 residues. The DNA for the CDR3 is TGTGCCAGTAAGGATAGTAGCGGGATCACCCTCGGGGAGACCCAGTACTTC. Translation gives CASKDSSGITLGETQYF.

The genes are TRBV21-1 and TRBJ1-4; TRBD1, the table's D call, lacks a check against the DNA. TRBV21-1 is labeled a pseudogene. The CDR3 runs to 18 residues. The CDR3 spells CASSKGLGQTVTNEKLFF. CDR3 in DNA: TGTGCCAGCAGCAAAGGTTTGGGACAGACAGTAACTAATGAAAAACTGTTTTTT.

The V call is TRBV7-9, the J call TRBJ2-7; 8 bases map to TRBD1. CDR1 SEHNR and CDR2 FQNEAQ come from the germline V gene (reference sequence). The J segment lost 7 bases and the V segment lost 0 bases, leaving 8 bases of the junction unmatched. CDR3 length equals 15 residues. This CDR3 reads CASSLAVSGGVEQYF. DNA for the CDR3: TGTGCCAGCAGCTTAGCGGTTTCAGGGGGCGTAGAGCAGTACTTC.

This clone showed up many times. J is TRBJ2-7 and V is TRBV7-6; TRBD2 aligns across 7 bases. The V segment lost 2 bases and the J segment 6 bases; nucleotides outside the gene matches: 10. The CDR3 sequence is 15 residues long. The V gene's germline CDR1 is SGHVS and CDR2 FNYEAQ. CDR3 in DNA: TGTGCCAGCAGCTTATTAGGTGGGGAGGGGAGCGAGCAGTACTTC. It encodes CASSLLGGEGSEQYF.

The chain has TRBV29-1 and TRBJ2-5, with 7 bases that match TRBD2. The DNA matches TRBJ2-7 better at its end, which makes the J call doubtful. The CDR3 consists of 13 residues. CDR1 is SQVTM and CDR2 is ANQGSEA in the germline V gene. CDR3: CSAASGKLYEQYF. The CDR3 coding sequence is TGCAGCGCAGCCAGCGGGAAACTCTACGAGCAGTACTTC.

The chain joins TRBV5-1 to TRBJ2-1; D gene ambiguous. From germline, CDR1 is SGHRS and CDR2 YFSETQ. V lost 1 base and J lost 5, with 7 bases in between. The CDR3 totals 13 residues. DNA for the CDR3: TGCGCCAGCAGCTTGACGTCGGACAATGAGCAGTTCTTC. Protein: CASSLTSDNEQFF.